Reported below is one TCR beta chain. Its specificity is not known. The CDR3 contains 16 residues. Germline assignment: CDR1 SGHRS and CDR2 YFSETQ. The ends lost 0 bases at V and 0 bases at J; junction bases unmatched: 4. This sample stems from a study of cytomegalovirus exposure and HLA in healthy donors. General study findings and limits: CMV antigen specificity of three CMV-associated chains was confirmed in vitro. Generally TCR sequences proved uncommon, though certain public TCRs appeared in numerous donors.

60 Vbeta and 13 Jbeta primers were used in PCR. Generated by immunoSEQ multiplex PCR, the TCRdb table keeps only in-frame clones and is missing some. The sample yields under 150,000 clones, 70% to 80% seen once. The sequenced sample was PBMCs. The receptor comes from a woman between 50 and 59 years old in good health and CMV-seropositive. The chain carries TRBV5-1 and TRBJ2-5, with TRBD2 matching over 8 bases. CDR3 amino acids: CASSLGQLADQETQYF. The DNA of the CDR3 is TGCGCCAGCAGCTTGGGGCAACTAGCGGACCAAGAGACCCAGTACTTC.